The rows below give T cell receptor beta chains drawn from one sample of a study of OX40 agonist ivuxolimab in advanced cancers. Assay: immunoSEQ multiplex PCR; the TCRdb copy retains only in-frame clones and omits some. The sample carries about 66,000 clones, roughly 85% recorded once. The specimen was CD4+ or CD8+ T cells sorted from blood, collected in a trial of the OX40 agonist ivuxolimab. The receptors derive from an adult with an advanced solid tumor such as melanoma, head and neck, liver or kidney cancer. CDR3s include the opening cysteine and the closing phenylalanine or tryptophan. Each record gives: D gene, J gene, V gene, clone size, CDR3 protein, CDR3 DNA. D genes are given only for firm matches. Clone size is not always given. Where it is, it says once, few, many or a class for expanded clones.

- TRBJ2-7 TRBV4-1 - CASSQAGVVQYF TGCGCCAGCAGTCAGGCAGGGGTTGTGCAGTACTTC
TRBD1 TRBJ1-5 TRBV4-3 once CASSPSWGQVDQPQHF TGCGCCAGCAGCCCTTCCTGGGGACAGGTCGATCAGCCCCAGCATTTT
- TRBJ1-2 TRBV2 - CASSLSLSYGYTF TGTGCCAGCAGCCTCAGTCTGAGCTATGGCTACACCTTC
- TRBJ1-3 TRBV7-2 - CASSLARGRGGNTIYF TGTGCCAGCAGCTTAGCGCGGGGAAGGGGGGGAAACACCATATATTTT
- TRBJ2-1 TRBV6-6 few CASSKGLLSYNEQFF TGTGCCAGCAGTAAAGGCCTTCTTTCCTACAATGAGCAGTTCTTC
- TRBJ2-6 TRBV7-1 - CASSYLQRGQSRANVLTF TGTGCCAGCAGCTACTTGCAACGAGGACAAAGTCGGGCCAACGTCCTGACTTTC
- TRBJ2-1 TRBV11-1 - CASSSLVDNEQFF TGTGCCAGCAGCTCACTCGTCGACAATGAGCAGTTCTTC
- TRBJ1-2 TRBV18 - CASSAGEISNYGYTF TGTGCCAGCTCGGCGGGGGAGATTTCTAACTATGGCTACACCTTC
- TRBJ1-3 TRBV5-4 - CASSSPTAGNTIYF TGTGCCAGCAGCTCCCCGACAGCTGGAAACACCATATATTTT
TRBD2 TRBJ2-3 TRBV7-2 - CASSPGGGGSTDTQYF TGTGCCAGCAGCCCTGGGGGCGGGGGGTCTACAGATACGCAGTATTTT
TRBD1 TRBJ1-6 TRBV7-9 - CASSWGQGGYSPLHF TGTGCCAGCAGCTGGGGACAGGGAGGATATTCACCCCTCCACTTT
- TRBJ2-2 TRBV5-8 - CASSLVVGFAGELFF TGTGCCAGCAGCTTGGTGGTGGGGTTCGCCGGGGAGCTGTTTTTT
- TRBJ1-3 TRBV4-2 - CASSQEAGAGNTIYF TGTGCCAGCAGCCAAGAAGCCGGGGCTGGAAACACCATATATTTT
TRBD1 TRBJ2-1 TRBV4-2 many CASSRDSGYNEQFF TGTGCCAGCAGCCGGGACAGTGGCTACAATGAGCAGTTCTTC
- TRBJ1-2 TRBV6-5 - CASSSRGDGYTF TGTGCCAGCAGTTCCAGGGGCGATGGCTACACCTTC
TRBD1 TRBJ1-1 TRBV7-2 - CASSPDRATEAFF TGTGCCAGCAGCCCGGACAGGGCAACTGAAGCTTTCTTT
TRBD2 TRBJ2-2 TRBV10-3 - CAISLTSANTGELFF TGTGCCATCAGTCTGACTAGCGCGAACACCGGGGAGCTGTTTTTT
- TRBJ1-2 TRBV6-5 - CASSYLANYGYTF TGTGCCAGCAGTTACCTTGCTAACTATGGCTACACCTTC
- TRBJ1-1 TRBV28 - CASILTPLAEAFF TGTGCCAGCATCCTCACCCCGTTAGCTGAAGCTTTCTTT
TRBD1 TRBJ1-2 TRBV7-2 - CASSLGQGRVYTF TGTGCCAGCAGCTTAGGACAGGGTAGAGTTTACACCTTC
- TRBJ2-3 TRBV6-5 - CASRGFSDTDTQYF TGTGCCAGCAGGGGGTTCAGCGACACAGATACGCAGTATTTT
- TRBJ2-5 TRBV11-3 - CASSSGEGRETQYF TGTGCCAGCAGCTCCGGTGAGGGTCGGGAGACCCAGTACTTC
TRBD1 TRBJ1-5 TRBV7-2 - CASSLVGTGGNQPQHF TGTGCCAGCAGCCTAGTGGGGACAGGGGGCAATCAGCCCCAGCATTTT
TRBD1 TRBJ1-4 TRBV6-5 once CASSSGGEKLFF TGTGCCAGCAGTTCAGGGGGGGAAAAACTGTTTTTT
TRBD2 TRBJ2-5 TRBV7-2 - CASSLVGTSGGQETQYF TGTGCCAGCAGCTTAGTCGGGACTAGCGGGGGTCAAGAGACCCAGTACTTC
- TRBJ1-5 TRBV7-2 - CASSLGGRADQPQHF TGTGCCAGCAGCTTGGGGGGGCGCGCGGATCAGCCCCAGCATTTT
- TRBJ1-2 TRBV4-1 - CASSRGGQGRYGYTF TGCGCCAGCAGCCGGGGGGGGCAGGGCAGGTATGGCTACACCTTC
- TRBJ1-2 TRBV29-1 - CSVDQVNYGYTF TGCAGCGTTGACCAGGTCAACTATGGCTACACCTTC
- TRBJ1-4 TRBV11-3 - CASSLTEGSWEKLFF TGTGCCAGCAGCTTAACCGAGGGCTCTTGGGAAAAACTGTTTTTT
- TRBJ2-3 TRBV7-2 - CASSRDSAYTDTQYF TGTGCCAGCAGCCGAGACAGCGCTTACACAGATACGCAGTATTTT
- TRBJ1-2 TRBV10-3 once CAINGGNYGYTF TGTGCCATCAATGGGGGTAACTATGGCTACACCTTC
- TRBJ1-3 TRBV10-1 few CASSERSRSGNTIYF TGCGCCAGCAGTGAACGGTCCCGCTCTGGAAACACCATATATTTT
- TRBJ1-2 TRBV5-1 - CASSLGQGTANYGYTF TGCGCCAGCAGCTTGGGTCAAGGTACTGCTAACTATGGCTACACCTTC
- TRBJ2-7 TRBV7-6 - CASSKTEVLSYEQYF TGTGCCAGCAGCAAGACAGAGGTTCTTTCCTACGAGCAGTACTTC
TRBD2 TRBJ2-3 TRBV15 - CATSRDPAGGTDTQYF TGTGCCACCAGCAGAGATCCAGCGGGGGGCACAGATACGCAGTATTTT
- TRBJ1-2 TRBV7-8 - CASSFREQGAGYTF TGTGCCAGCAGCTTTAGGGAGCAGGGCGCTGGCTACACCTTC
- TRBJ1-1 TRBV6-1 - CASSRQKVAFF TGTGCCAGCAGTCGACAGAAGGTCGCTTTCTTT
- TRBJ1-2 TRBV6-1 - CASSRGEPAYYGYTF TGTGCCAGCAGTCGAGGGGAACCAGCCTACTATGGCTACACCTTC
- TRBJ1-1 TRBV18 - CASSPLQGNTEAFF TGTGCCAGCTCACCACTACAGGGGAACACTGAAGCTTTCTTT